Described below is a single T cell receptor (beta chain) sequence and its context. Germline CDR1 is MNHEY and CDR2 is SMNVEV (reference sequence). Trimming took 4 bases from V and 2 from J, leaving 11 bases between them. The CDR3 covers 14 residues. This entry comes from a study of shared clonotypes between healthy human individuals. Study-level information: Contributing individuals were a couple of females and a few males aged 18 to 49.

Sequencing was at deep level. Genomic DNA per cell subset filled all wells of several immunoSEQ plates. Every unsorted PBMC PCR replicate was loaded with about 300 ng DNA, tens of thousands of T cell genomes. The data were produced by immunoSEQ multiplex PCR, yet TCRdb's version contains in-frame clones alone and is incomplete. The sample includes a few hundred thousand clones, roughly 85% of them seen just once. This chain joins TRBV27 and TRBJ1-2; no reliable D call. The sequencing input was PBMCs. The TCR comes from a middle-aged woman in good health. Some clones in this sample may be carry-over from other donors' samples. The DNA for the CDR3 is TGTGCCAGCAGTTGGTCGGGCACCAACTATGGCTACACCTTC. Translation: CASSWSGTNYGYTF.